The subject of this entry is one T cell receptor beta chain. Its antigen target is currently unknown. Qualities for individual bases were not recorded, and no much larger clone is one base off. Hyperthyroidism patients were aged 18 to 65 years and newly diagnosed, with disease duration of less than 2 months. Exclusion was applied to patients with uncontrolled infections, other autoimmune diseases, pregnancy or lactation. Diagnoses were based on clinical symptoms, serum thyroxine and TRAb, thyroid ultrasound and orbital computed tomography. For progressor patients, blood was drawn at the first diagnosis of hyperthyroidism, before any ophthalmopathy symptoms had appeared. PBMCs were separated from about 10 ml of fresh peripheral blood using Ficoll-Paque density gradient centrifugation. Progressor patients were initially diagnosed with Graves' hyperthyroidism and developed ophthalmopathy during follow-up. Total RNA was extracted with Trizol reagent, and quality was checked on an Agilent 2100 Bioanalyzer.

These data come from a study of T cells in Graves' hyperthyroidism and ophthalmopathy (dated by TCRdb to the late 2010s). Regarding the research as a whole: Peripheral blood was collected at initial diagnosis, before any treatment. An independent validation cohort of 18 to 20 hyperthyroidism patients and 17 patients who later progressed to ophthalmopathy tested prospective prediction of ophthalmopathy. The paper reports TCR Vbeta CDR3 sequencing of some 140 peripheral blood samples: under 45 ophthalmopathy, under 80 hyperthyroidism and approximately 17 progressor patients. Once sampling was done, hyperthyroidism patients were given methimazole at a starting dose of 30 mg daily, whereas ophthalmopathy patients were given high-dose intravenous methylprednisolone. Thyroid tissue and blood T-cell repertoires from more than five Graves' hyperthyroidism patients were also compared in the study. TCR V-J signatures able to tell the groups apart were searched for in a discovery cohort of 90 to 100 patients, of whom more than 40 had Graves' ophthalmopathy and about 60 had stable Graves' hyperthyroidism. The roughly 100 discovery patients were randomly divided into training and test sets at a 7:3 ratio.

Results and caveats for the whole study, not just this receptor: In cross-validation, a model built on a 13 V-J signature told ophthalmopathy apart from stable hyperthyroidism with approximately 90% sensitivity and about 81% specificity, and in testing the same model reached 80%/75%. No statistical method was used to set the sample size in advance, and investigators knew the group allocation. Most expanded thyroid clonotypes (frequency above 0.001) were also detected in blood, a finding suggesting that blood repertoires may reflect thyroid immune responses. In validation, progression to ophthalmopathy was predicted by the model with 70.59% sensitivity and 72.22% specificity, a median of about 6.8 months before onset.

The TCR beta CDR3 regions were amplified from RNA transcripts. The TCR CDR3 was subjected to a first round of RT-PCR using the HTBI primer set and the Qiagen OneStep RT-PCR kit. Libraries were constructed in a second round of multiplex PCR, after which size selection and purification were performed. Sequencing of the libraries was done on an Illumina HiSeq2000 using paired-end 100 bp reads. The paper's data handling went like this. SOAPnuke was used to process the raw data, with reads discarded if the reads contained adapters or uncalled bases, had a mean Phred below 15, or lacked an exact constant-primer or identifier match. COPE v1.2.5 was used to merge the high-quality paired reads, and each unique nucleotide sequence was defined as a clonotype. MiTCR v1.1 was used to align the clonotypes against IMGT TRBV, TRBD and TRBJ reference segments. The analysis included only V-J combinations with a frequency above 0.0001, which together covered around 99% of the repertoires. The TCS score was defined as the ratio of F50 (clonal expansion) to E x V (chaos), calculated using BLOSUM62-based TCRdist between CDR3 peptides within each V-J. Welch's t-statistics and random forest reduced fewer than 600 V-J features to some 14, which were used in a naive Bayes classifier (R e1071). TCRdb trimmed public reads at Q25 via fastp, called clones via MiXCR and kept in-frame beta chains. Each entry is one CDR3 protein sequence, shown with its most common DNA and genes. The V and J calls were determined by TCRdb, not by the authors. Counted in this sample were approximately 720,000 distinct CDR3 sequences; around a sixth of them appeared once. 16% of the sample is in the top ten clones.

The specimen was blood. The sequence was collected from a woman between 50 and 59 years old with Graves' hyperthyroidism that later progressed to Graves' ophthalmopathy.

This receptor carries the CDR3 CAISESISLGEKLFF. The DNA sequence follows: TGTGCCATCAGTGAGTCGATATCTCTGGGGGAAAAACTGTTTTTT. In this chain, TRBV10-3 is recombined with TRBJ1-4; no confident D gene assignment can be made. V and J are truncated by 0 bases and 8 bases respectively, leaving an intervening sequence of 13 bases. The CDR3 has 15 amino acids, counting the end cysteine and phenylalanine. The DNA shown is the 45-base CDR3, in frame from base 1. From the germline V gene, CDR1 is ENHRY and CDR2 is SYGVKD.